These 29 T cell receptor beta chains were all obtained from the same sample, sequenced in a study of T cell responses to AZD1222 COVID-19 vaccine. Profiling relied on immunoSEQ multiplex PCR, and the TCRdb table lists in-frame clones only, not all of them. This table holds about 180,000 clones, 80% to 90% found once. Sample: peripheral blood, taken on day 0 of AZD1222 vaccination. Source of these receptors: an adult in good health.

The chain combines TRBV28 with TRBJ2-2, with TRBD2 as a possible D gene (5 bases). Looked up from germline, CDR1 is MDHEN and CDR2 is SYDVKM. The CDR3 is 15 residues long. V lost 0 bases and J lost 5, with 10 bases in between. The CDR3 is CASSLWVGGTGELFF. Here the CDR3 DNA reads TGTGCCAGCAGTTTATGGGTAGGCGGGACCGGGGAGCTGTTTTTT.

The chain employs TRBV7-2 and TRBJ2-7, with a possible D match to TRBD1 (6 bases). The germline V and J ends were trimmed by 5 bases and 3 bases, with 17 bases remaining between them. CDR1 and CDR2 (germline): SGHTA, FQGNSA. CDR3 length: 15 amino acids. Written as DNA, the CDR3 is TGTGCCAGCAGCGTATCCGGGACAAATTTCTACGAGCAGTACTTC. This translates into CASSVSGTNFYEQYF.

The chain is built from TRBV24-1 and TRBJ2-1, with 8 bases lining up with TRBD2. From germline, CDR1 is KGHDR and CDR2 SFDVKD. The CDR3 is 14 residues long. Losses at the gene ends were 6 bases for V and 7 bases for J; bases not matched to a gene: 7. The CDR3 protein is CATSRSSGDNEQFF. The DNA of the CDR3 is TGTGCCACCAGTAGGAGTAGCGGGGATAATGAGCAGTTCTTC.

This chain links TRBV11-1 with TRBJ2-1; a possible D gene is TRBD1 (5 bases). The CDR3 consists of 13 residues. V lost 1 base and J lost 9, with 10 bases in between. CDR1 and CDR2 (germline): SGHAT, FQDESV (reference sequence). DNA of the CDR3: TGTGCCAGCAGCTTAGGTCGGACACCTGAGCAGTTCTTC. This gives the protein CASSLGRTPEQFF.

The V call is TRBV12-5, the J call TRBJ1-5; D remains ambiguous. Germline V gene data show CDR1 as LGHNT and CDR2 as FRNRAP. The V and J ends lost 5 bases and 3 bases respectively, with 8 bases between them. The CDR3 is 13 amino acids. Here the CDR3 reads CASGAEPNQPQHF. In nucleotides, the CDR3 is TGTGCTAGTGGTGCCGAGCCCAATCAGCCCCAGCATTTT.

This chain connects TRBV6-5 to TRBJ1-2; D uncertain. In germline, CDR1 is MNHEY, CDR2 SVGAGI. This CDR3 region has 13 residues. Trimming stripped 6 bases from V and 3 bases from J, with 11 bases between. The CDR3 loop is CASRTWQYYGYTF. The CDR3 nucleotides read TGTGCCAGCAGGACGTGGCAGTACTATGGCTACACCTTC.

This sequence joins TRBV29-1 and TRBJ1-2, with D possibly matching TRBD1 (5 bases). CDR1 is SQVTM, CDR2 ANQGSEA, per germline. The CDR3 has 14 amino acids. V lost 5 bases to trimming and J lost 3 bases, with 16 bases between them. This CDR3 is CSVTTGTNYYGYTF. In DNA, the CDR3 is TGCAGCGTTACGACCGGGACGAATTACTATGGCTACACCTTC.

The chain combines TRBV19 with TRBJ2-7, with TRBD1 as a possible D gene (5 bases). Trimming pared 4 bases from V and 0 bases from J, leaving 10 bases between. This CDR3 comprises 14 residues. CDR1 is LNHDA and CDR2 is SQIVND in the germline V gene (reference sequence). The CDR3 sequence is CASSKGPRSYEQYF. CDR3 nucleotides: TGTGCCAGTAGTAAGGGGCCCCGCTCCTACGAGCAGTACTTC.

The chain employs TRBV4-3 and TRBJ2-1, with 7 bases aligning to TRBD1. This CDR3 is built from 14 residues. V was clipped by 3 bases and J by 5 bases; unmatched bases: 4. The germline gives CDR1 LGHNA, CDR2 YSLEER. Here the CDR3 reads CASSQGQPDNEQFF. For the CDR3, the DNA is TGCGCCAGCAGCCAGGGACAGCCCGACAATGAGCAGTTCTTC.

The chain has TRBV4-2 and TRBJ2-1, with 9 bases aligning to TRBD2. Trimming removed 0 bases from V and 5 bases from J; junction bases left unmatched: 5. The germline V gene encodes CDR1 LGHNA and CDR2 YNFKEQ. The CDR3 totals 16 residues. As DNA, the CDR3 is TGTGCCAGCAGCCAAGATGGCGGGGGGGCTAACAATGAGCAGTTCTTC. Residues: CASSQDGGGANNEQFF.

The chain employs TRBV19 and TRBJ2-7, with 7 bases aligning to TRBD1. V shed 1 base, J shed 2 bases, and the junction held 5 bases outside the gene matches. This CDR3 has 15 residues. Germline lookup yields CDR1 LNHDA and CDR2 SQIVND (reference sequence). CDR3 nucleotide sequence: TGTGCCAGTAGTATAGGGGCAGGGGGTCCCTACGAGCAGTACTTC. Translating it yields CASSIGAGGPYEQYF.

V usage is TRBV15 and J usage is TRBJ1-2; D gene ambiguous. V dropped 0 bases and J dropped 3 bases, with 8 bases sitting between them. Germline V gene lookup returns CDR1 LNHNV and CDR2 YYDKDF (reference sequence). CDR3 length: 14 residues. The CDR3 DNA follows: TGTGCCACCAGCAGAGACGACAAAGACTATGGCTACACCTTC. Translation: CATSRDDKDYGYTF.

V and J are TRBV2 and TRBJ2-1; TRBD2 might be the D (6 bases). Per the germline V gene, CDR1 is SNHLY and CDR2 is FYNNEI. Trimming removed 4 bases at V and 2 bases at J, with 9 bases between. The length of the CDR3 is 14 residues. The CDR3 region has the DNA TGTGCCAGCAGTGGGGACTTCACCTACAATGAGCAGTTCTTC. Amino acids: CASSGDFTYNEQFF.

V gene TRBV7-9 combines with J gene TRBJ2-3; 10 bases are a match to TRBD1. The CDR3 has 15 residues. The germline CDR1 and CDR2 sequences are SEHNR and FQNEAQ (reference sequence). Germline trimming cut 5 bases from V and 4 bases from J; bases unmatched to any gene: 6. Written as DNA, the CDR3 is TGTGCCAGCAGCCGAGGACAGGGGGTCCCAGATACGCAGTATTTT. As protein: CASSRGQGVPDTQYF.

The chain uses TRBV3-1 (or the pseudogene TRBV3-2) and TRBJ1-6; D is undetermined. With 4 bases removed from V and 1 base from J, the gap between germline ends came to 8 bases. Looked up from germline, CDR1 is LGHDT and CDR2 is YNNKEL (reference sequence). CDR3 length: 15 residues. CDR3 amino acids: CASSRTRSYNSPLHF. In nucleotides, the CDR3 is TGTGCCAGCAGCCGAACACGGTCCTATAATTCACCCCTCCACTTT.

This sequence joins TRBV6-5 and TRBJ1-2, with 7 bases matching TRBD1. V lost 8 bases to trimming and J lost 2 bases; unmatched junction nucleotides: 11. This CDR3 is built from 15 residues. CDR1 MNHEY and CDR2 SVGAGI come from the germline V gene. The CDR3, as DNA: TGTGCCAGCTTCAGGGGGGGACGGGAAAACTATGGCTACACCTTC. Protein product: CASFRGGRENYGYTF.

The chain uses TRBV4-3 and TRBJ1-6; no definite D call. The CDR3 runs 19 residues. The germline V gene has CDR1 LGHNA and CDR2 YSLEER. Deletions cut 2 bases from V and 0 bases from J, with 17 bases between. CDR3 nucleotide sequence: TGCGCCAGCAGCCAAAGGGTCAGGACGGTGTACTCCTATAATTCACCCCTCCACTTT. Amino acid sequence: CASSQRVRTVYSYNSPLHF.

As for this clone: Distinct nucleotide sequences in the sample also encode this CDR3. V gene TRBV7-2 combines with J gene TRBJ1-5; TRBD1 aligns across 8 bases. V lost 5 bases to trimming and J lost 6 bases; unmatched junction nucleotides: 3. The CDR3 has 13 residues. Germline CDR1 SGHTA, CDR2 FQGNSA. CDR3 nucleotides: TGTGCCAGCAGCGACAGGGGAGGTCAGCCCCAGCATTTT. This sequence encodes CASSDRGGQPQHF.

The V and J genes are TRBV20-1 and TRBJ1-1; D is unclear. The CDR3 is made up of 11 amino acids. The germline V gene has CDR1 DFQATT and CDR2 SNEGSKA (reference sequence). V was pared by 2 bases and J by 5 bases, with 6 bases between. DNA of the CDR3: TGCAGTGCTAGAAGTACGACTGAAGCTTTCTTT. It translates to CSARSTTEAFF.

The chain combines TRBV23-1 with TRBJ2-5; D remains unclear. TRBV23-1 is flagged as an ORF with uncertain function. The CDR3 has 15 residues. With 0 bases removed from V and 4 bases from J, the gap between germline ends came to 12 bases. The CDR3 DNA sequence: TGCGCCAGCAGTCAATCCCGCGTCATGCGAGAGACCCAGTACTTC. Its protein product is CASSQSRVMRETQYF.

CDR3 loop: CASSRRLAGGGEQYF. In nucleotides, the CDR3 is TGTGCCAGCAGCCGGCGACTAGCGGGGGGAGGAGAGCAGTACTTC. This rearrangement joins TRBV5-4 to TRBJ2-7; 13 nucleotides align to TRBD2. The CDR3 has 15 residues. CDR1 is SGHNT, CDR2 YYREEE, per germline (reference sequence). Losses at the gene ends were 4 bases for V and 7 bases for J; bases not matched to a gene: 8. Combining the CDR3 with reference TRBV5-4 and TRBJ2-7 gives the whole variable domain ETGVTQSPTHLIKTRGQQVTLRCSSQSGHNTVSWYQQALGQGPQFIFQYYREEENGRGNFPPRFSGLQFPNYSSELNVNALELDDSALYLCASSRRLAGGGEQYFGPGTRLTVT.

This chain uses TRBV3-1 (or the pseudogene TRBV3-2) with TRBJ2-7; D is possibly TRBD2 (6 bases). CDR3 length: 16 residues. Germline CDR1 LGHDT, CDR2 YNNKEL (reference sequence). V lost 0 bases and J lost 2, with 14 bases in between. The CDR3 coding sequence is TGTGCCAGCAGCCAAGATCTTGGTAGCGGAGCCTACGAGCAGTACTTC. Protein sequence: CASSQDLGSGAYEQYF.

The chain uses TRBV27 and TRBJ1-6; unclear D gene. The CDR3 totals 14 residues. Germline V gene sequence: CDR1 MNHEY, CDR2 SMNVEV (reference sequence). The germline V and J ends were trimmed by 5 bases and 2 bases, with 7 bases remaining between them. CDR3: CASSTGPYNSPLHF. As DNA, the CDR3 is TGTGCCAGCAGTACCGGCCCCTATAATTCACCCCTCCACTTT.

The CDR3, as DNA: TGTGCCTGGAGGGGGGTGGGCTCCTATAATTCACCCCTCCACTTT. Translated, it gives CAWRGVGSYNSPLHF. The V gene is TRBV30, the J gene TRBJ1-6; perhaps TRBD1 as D (5 bases). There are 15 residues in the CDR3. V shed 3 bases and J shed 0 bases, with 9 bases lying between them. Germline V gene sequence: CDR1 GTSNPN, CDR2 SVGIG (reference sequence). The variable domain in full, with the rest retrieved from reference TRBV30 and TRBJ1-6, is SQTIHQWPATLVQPVGSPLSLECTVEGTSNPNLYWYRQAAGRGLQLLFYSVGIGQISSEVPQNLSASRPQDRQFILSSKKLLLSDSGFYLCAWRGVGSYNSPLHFGNGTRLTVT.

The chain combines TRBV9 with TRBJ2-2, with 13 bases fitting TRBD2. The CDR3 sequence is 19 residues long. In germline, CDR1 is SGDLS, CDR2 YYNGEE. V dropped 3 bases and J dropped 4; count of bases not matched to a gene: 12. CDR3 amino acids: CASSASHPGLAGSTGELFF. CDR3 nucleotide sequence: TGTGCCAGCAGCGCATCTCACCCGGGACTAGCGGGATCCACCGGGGAGCTGTTTTTT.

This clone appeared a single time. This chain's CDR3 is CASSHGMEGSYGYTF. CDR3 coding DNA: TGTGCCAGCAGCCACGGGATGGAGGGAAGCTATGGCTACACCTTC. The V and J genes are TRBV6-2 or TRBV6-3 and TRBJ1-2; no clear D. Trimming shortened V by 6 bases and J by 4 bases, and 18 bases separated the two germline ends. CDR1 and CDR2 (germline): MNHEY, SVGEGT. This CDR3 spans 15 amino acids.

In DNA, the CDR3 is TGTGCCAGCAGCAACACCCGGGACAGGGTTAACTACGAGCAGTACTTC. Residues: CASSNTRDRVNYEQYF. The chain joins TRBV7-6 to TRBJ2-7; 9 nucleotides agree with TRBD1. Germline CDR1 is SGHVS and CDR2 is FNYEAQ. This CDR3 region has 16 residues. Trimming cost V 5 bases and J 3 bases; bases outside gene matches: 11.

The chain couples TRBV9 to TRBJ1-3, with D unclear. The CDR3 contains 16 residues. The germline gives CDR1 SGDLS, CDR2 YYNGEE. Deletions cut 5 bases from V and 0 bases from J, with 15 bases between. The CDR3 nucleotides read TGTGCCAGCAGTTCAAGGACTTCCTTCTCTGGAAACACCATATATTTT. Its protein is CASSSRTSFSGNTIYF.

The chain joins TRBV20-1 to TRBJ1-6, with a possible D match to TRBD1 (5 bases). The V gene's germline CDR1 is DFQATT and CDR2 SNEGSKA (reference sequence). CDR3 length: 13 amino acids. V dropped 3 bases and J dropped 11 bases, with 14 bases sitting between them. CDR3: CSASGQGGPPLHF. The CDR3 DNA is TGCAGTGCTAGTGGGCAGGGAGGTCCACCCCTCCACTTT.